Detailed here is one T cell receptor (beta chain). The sample comes from a study of shared clonotypes between healthy human individuals. The repertoire was sequenced with immunoSEQ multiplex PCR; TCRdb's copy has only in-frame clones and lacks some. The table lists roughly 2 million clones, roughly 96% of them singletons. The receptor comes from a man aged 18 to 29 in good health. The sequencing input was naive CD4+ T cells sorted from blood. Subset given: CD45RA+ positively selected.

The DNA of the CDR3 is TGTGCCTGGAGTGGTCAGACTCTAAAGGGCTACACCTTC. This sequence encodes CAWSGQTLKGYTF. This rearrangement joins TRBV30 to TRBJ1-2; D is undetermined. CDR3 size: 13 residues. Trimming left V 1 base short and J 8 bases short, with 14 bases between. Germline V gene sequence: CDR1 GTSNPN, CDR2 SVGIG (reference sequence).